These 22 T cell receptor beta chains were sequenced from one sample in a study of T cell repertoires in cytomegalovirus infection. MiXCR, run by TCRdb on the reads, gives a single entry per CDR3 protein. This table holds about 700,000 distinct CDR3 sequences, around 35% found once. These TCRs are of unknown antigen specificity. The sequencing here drew on cultured PBMCs, taken from culture after CMV antigen stimulation. These receptors were obtained from a human donor in good health (CMV status not recorded). Some clones in this sample may be carry-over from other donors' samples.

The rearrangement uses TRBV9 and TRBJ2-1; TRBD1 might be the D (6 bases). The CDR3 is 15 amino acids. Germline values: CDR1 SGDLS, CDR2 YYNGEE. Deletions cut 2 bases from V and 12 bases from J, with 21 bases between. The CDR3 DNA reads TGTGCCAGCAGCGTCCACAGGGTAATTTGTTTTGGGCAGTTCTTC. It yields the protein CASSVHRVICFGQFF.

Ten or more counts support this clonotype. The CDR3 loop is CASSPLAGAGYEQYF. In DNA, the CDR3 is TGTGCCAGCAGCCCCTTAGCGGGAGCCGGCTACGAGCAGTACTTC. The V call is TRBV7-2, the J call TRBJ2-7, with 9 bases matching TRBD2. The V gene's germline CDR1 is SGHTA and CDR2 FQGNSA. The CDR3 sequence is 15 residues long. Trimming removed 5 bases from V and 3 bases from J; junction bases left unmatched: 8.

The chain combines TRBV5-4 with TRBJ2-3; TRBD2 matches 8 bases. The germline CDR1 and CDR2 sequences are SGHNT and YYREEE (reference sequence). This CDR3 has 15 residues. Trimming cost V 10 bases and J 7 bases; bases outside gene matches: 17. DNA of the CDR3: TGTGCCCCCTGGGAGGGACTAGGGCTGGGTAATACGCAGTATTTT. This translates into CAPWEGLGLGNTQYF.

This clonotype was counted at least ten times. The chain combines TRBV12-3 or TRBV12-4 with TRBJ1-2; 7 nucleotides agree with TRBD1. Germline trimming cut 6 bases from V and 5 bases from J; bases unmatched to any gene: 6. This CDR3 contains 13 residues. CDR3 amino acids: CASSLNRGYGYTF. CDR3 DNA sequence: TGTGCCAGCAGCTTAAACAGGGGTTATGGCTACACCTTC.

This clonotype was counted between two and nine times. The chain recombines TRBV27 with TRBJ1-2, with D tentatively TRBD1 (6 bases). Per germline, CDR1 MNHEY and CDR2 SMNVEV (reference sequence). Trimming pared 6 bases from V and 4 bases from J, leaving 21 bases between. The CDR3 covers 16 residues. The CDR3, as DNA: TGTGCCAGCAGCACGTACAAGGGGGGGCGAGGCTATGGCTACACCTTC. Translated: CASSTYKGGRGYGYTF.

This sequence joins TRBV5-4 and TRBJ2-4; tentatively, D is TRBD2 (5 bases). The CDR3 sequence is 15 residues long. Germline CDR1 and CDR2: SGHNT and YYREEE (reference sequence). V was pared by 4 bases and J by 5 bases, with 16 bases between. The DNA of the CDR3 is TGTGCCAGCAGCCCCACAAGAGGGAACGAAAACATTCAGTACTTC. Protein product: CASSPTRGNENIQYF.

This clonotype appeared a single time. V gene TRBV20-1 combines with J gene TRBJ2-1; 11 positions match TRBD2. Trimming at V came to 5 bases and at J to 4 bases, leaving 7 bases not matched to a gene. Germline V gene data show CDR1 as DFQATT and CDR2 as SNEGSKA (reference sequence). The CDR3 has 15 amino acids. CDR3 loop: CSASRTSGLYNEQFF. In nucleotides, the CDR3 is TGCAGTGCTTCCCGGACTAGCGGGCTGTACAATGAGCAGTTCTTC.

The CDR3 spells CASRLTGAGPDTQYF. The CDR3 DNA sequence: TGTGCCAGCAGATTGACAGGGGCGGGCCCAGATACGCAGTATTTT. The V gene is TRBV6-2 or TRBV6-3, the J gene TRBJ2-3; TRBD1 matches 8 bases. Germline CDR1 MNHEY, CDR2 SVGEGT. V trimming: 6 bases; J trimming: 4 bases; junction bases outside the gene matches: 9. The CDR3 contains 15 residues.

This clonotype was detected a few times. V is TRBV7-6 and J is TRBJ1-2; D possibly corresponds to TRBD1 (5 bases). Between the trimmed V and J ends, which lost 2 bases and 1 base, there was a span of 11 bases. This CDR3 has 15 residues. Germline CDR1 reads SGHVS; CDR2 reads FNYEAQ. The CDR3 reads CASSLTAGYNYGYTF. CDR3 nucleotides: TGTGCCAGCAGCTTAACAGCAGGGTATAACTATGGCTACACCTTC.

The gene calls are TRBV12-3 or TRBV12-4 and TRBJ2-5; 9 bases align to TRBD1. CDR3 size: 15 residues. The junction had 6 bases not matched to a gene; V was cut back by 6 bases and J by 1 base. In DNA, the CDR3 is TGTGCCAGCAGATCCGGGACAGGGAGCCAAGAGACCCAGTACTTC. Its protein is CASRSGTGSQETQYF.

This clonotype appeared many times. The rearrangement joins TRBV7-6 to TRBJ2-1; 14 bases map to TRBD2. The CDR3 totals 16 residues. After removal of 4 bases from V and 6 bases from J, the junction contained 5 bases not matched to a gene. The germline V gene has CDR1 SGHVS and CDR2 FNYEAQ. The CDR3 coding sequence is TGTGCCAGCAGCTCAAGACTAGCGGGAGGGTCCAATGAGCAGTTCTTC. Amino acid sequence: CASSSRLAGGSNEQFF.

This clonotype has a handful of counts. This chain joins TRBV7-2 and TRBJ1-2; unclear D gene. Germline V gene sequence: CDR1 SGHTA, CDR2 FQGNSA. The CDR3 covers 13 residues. Between the trimmed V and J ends, which lost 4 bases and 8 bases, there was a span of 14 bases. The DNA for the CDR3 is TGTGCCAGCAGCTACCGGACCTCAACGGGCTACACCTTC. Encoded protein: CASSYRTSTGYTF.

The chain has TRBV5-1 and TRBJ2-7; 10 bases match TRBD2. This CDR3 is built from 18 residues. In germline, CDR1 is SGHRS, CDR2 YFSETQ. V was pared by 4 bases and J by 5 bases, with 18 bases of the junction left unmatched. The DNA for the CDR3 is TGCGCCAGCAGCAGGGCAACTAGCGGGGCCGCGATTAGGCACGAGCAGTACTTC. Protein product: CASSRATSGAAIRHEQYF.

The rearrangement uses TRBV6-2 or TRBV6-3 and TRBJ1-2; no firm D call. With 2 bases removed from V and 8 bases from J, the gap between germline ends came to 15 bases. This CDR3 contains 14 residues. Germline V gene data show CDR1 as MNHEY and CDR2 as SVGEGT. The CDR3 sequence: CASSYRAADKGYTF. CDR3 DNA sequence: TGTGCCAGCAGTTACAGGGCAGCCGATAAGGGCTACACCTTC.

The table lists this clonotype with a few counts. V usage is TRBV19 and J usage is TRBJ1-5; D gene unclear. Germline CDR1 and CDR2: LNHDA and SQIVND (reference sequence). The CDR3 is made up of 15 amino acids. Trimming removed 6 bases at V and 5 bases at J, with 17 bases between. Written as DNA, the CDR3 is TGTGCCAGTAGAACTCCCGGCAGGCGGGATCAGCCCCAGCATTTT. This translates into CASRTPGRRDQPQHF.

The chain employs TRBV5-6 and TRBJ1-5; 8 nucleotides line up with TRBD1. The length of the CDR3 is 17 residues. Unmatched junction bases numbered 12, after V lost 1 base and J lost 6 bases. The germline V gene encodes CDR1 SGHDT and CDR2 YYEEEE. This CDR3 is CASSLTGGRIMVQPQHF. CDR3 sequence (DNA): TGTGCCAGCAGCTTGACAGGGGGGAGGATTATGGTTCAGCCCCAGCATTTT. Complete variable domain (other parts from reference TRBV5-6 and TRBJ1-5): DAGVTQSPTHLIKTRGQQVTLRCSPKSGHDTVSWYQQALGQGPQFIFQYYEEEERQRGNFPDRFSGHQFPNYSSELNVNALLLGDSALYLCASSLTGGRIMVQPQHFGDGTRLSIL.

The chain links TRBV6-4 to TRBJ1-1; 9 positions match TRBD1. From germline, CDR1 is MRHNA and CDR2 SNTAGT. The V gene end was trimmed by 10 bases and the J gene end by 1 base; junction bases not matched to a gene: 10. This CDR3 is 15 amino acids long. As DNA, the CDR3 is TGTGCCACGGACAGGGGAGGCAGGGCGAACACTGAAGCTTTCTTT. This gives the protein CATDRGGRANTEAFF.

The table lists this clonotype with many counts. V gene TRBV7-2 combines with J gene TRBJ2-7; no definite D call. The germline gives CDR1 SGHTA, CDR2 FQGNSA. CDR3 length equals 18 residues. V gave up 5 bases and J gave up 2 bases, with 25 bases separating them. The chain's CDR3 is CASSLLIVKGPYTYEQYF. CDR3 in DNA: TGTGCCAGCAGCCTCTTAATAGTCAAGGGTCCCTATACCTACGAGCAGTACTTC.

V usage is TRBV12-3 or TRBV12-4 and J usage is TRBJ1-5, with D possibly matching TRBD1 (6 bases). This CDR3 is built from 15 residues. Between the trimmed V and J ends, which lost 1 base and 6 bases, there was a span of 13 bases. CDR3 bases: TGTGCCAGCAGTTTAGTAGGGACAATGGGTCAGCCCCAGCATTTT. It specifies CASSLVGTMGQPQHF.

The chain is built from TRBV20-1 and TRBJ1-2, with D uncertain. V was pared by 7 bases and J by 4 bases, with 19 bases between. This CDR3 region has 14 residues. Germline loops: CDR1 DFQATT, CDR2 SNEGSKA (reference sequence). The CDR3, as DNA: TGCAGTGGGACGCTAATAGGAGGGAGCTATGGCTACACCTTC. It translates to CSGTLIGGSYGYTF.

This clonotype showed up just a few times. V gene TRBV25-1 combines with J gene TRBJ1-5, with no clear D. The CDR3 loop spans 12 amino acids. V lost 6 bases and J lost 9, with 12 bases in between. Germline V gene data show CDR1 as MGHDK and CDR2 as SYGVNS. The CDR3 is CASSEGGWPQHF. The CDR3 DNA reads as TGTGCCAGCAGCGAGGGAGGTTGGCCCCAGCATTTT.

The J gene is TRBJ1-2, the V gene TRBV4-2; TRBD1 agrees at 9 bases. With 2 bases clipped from V and 2 bases from J, the junction kept 9 bases outside the gene matches. CDR3 length equals 17 residues. Per the germline V gene, CDR1 is LGHNA and CDR2 is YNFKEQ. Written as DNA, the CDR3 is TGTGCCAGCAGCCAAAACAGGGGGCGGTGGGTGAACTATGGCTACACCTTC. Translated: CASSQNRGRWVNYGYTF.